These T cell receptor beta chains were read from a single sample in a study of T cells in tuberculosis. Repertoires were generated with immunoSEQ multiplex PCR, while TCRdb's copy carries only in-frame clones and drops some. The sample records under 45,000 clones, over 90% being singletons. Sequencing was carried out using PBMCs. The source is a donor aged 10 to 29 with latent tuberculosis or without tuberculosis infection. CDR3s include the opening cysteine and the closing phenylalanine or tryptophan. The D gene is left open where the match is weak. Expanded clones are given a class, and other clones once, few, many or no size at all.

v_call	clone_size	j_call	d_call	cdr3_nt	cdr3_aa
TRBV7-2	-	TRBJ2-2	-	TGTGCCAGCAGCCCCAGGCAGTTCGGCACCGGGGAGCTGTTTTTT	CASSPRQFGTGELFF
TRBV27	-	TRBJ2-5	TRBD2	TGTGCCAGCAGACCTCGACTAGCGGGGGGAGCCAGCACCCCCTACCAAGAGACCCAGTACTTC	CASRPRLAGGASTPYQETQYF
TRBV6-5	once	TRBJ1-2	TRBD1	TGTGCCACCTCAGACAGGGCGAACTATGGCTACACCTTC	CATSDRANYGYTF
TRBV6-5	once	TRBJ1-4	TRBD1	TGTGCCAGCCGCTACGACAGGGATAATGAAAAACTGTTTTTT	CASRYDRDNEKLFF
TRBV29-1	-	TRBJ2-2	TRBD1	TGCAGCGTTGGATTCGTGGGACAGGGGGCATCGAACACCGGGGAGCTGTTTTTT	CSVGFVGQGASNTGELFF
TRBV2	-	TRBJ1-2	TRBD1	TGTGCCAGCAGTGGGGACGGACAGGGCGTTAATGGCTACACCTTC	CASSGDGQGVNGYTF
TRBV4-2	few	TRBJ1-2	-	TGTGCCAGCAGCCGAAGCGGACAGACCGCAGATGGCTACACCTTC	CASSRSGQTADGYTF
TRBV5-1	-	TRBJ2-1	TRBD2	TGCGCCAGCAGCTTGGTACTAGCGGGGGGGAGTGAGCAGTTCTTC	CASSLVLAGGSEQFF
TRBV27	-	TRBJ2-3	TRBD1	TGTGCCAGCAGTGTCTACAGGGGATTAAGCACAGATACGCAGTATTTT	CASSVYRGLSTDTQYF
TRBV19	-	TRBJ2-5	-	TGTGCCAGTAGTATAAGCCTAGAGACAGCGGGAGAGACCCAGTACTTC	CASSISLETAGETQYF
TRBV2	-	TRBJ1-2	-	TGTGCCAGCAGTGTTACAGTTAACTATGGCTACACCTTC	CASSVTVNYGYTF
TRBV27	once	TRBJ2-1	TRBD2	TGTGCCAGCAGTCCAAGACTAGCGCCCACTGACAATGAGCAGTTCTTC	CASSPRLAPTDNEQFF
TRBV2	-	TRBJ1-3	-	TGTGCCAGCAGCCTAAGGGGAAGGGCCCCTGGAAACACCATATATTTT	CASSLRGRAPGNTIYF
TRBV5-4	-	TRBJ2-3	-	TGTGCCAGCAGCCTGAAGGGCGGGGATACGCAGTATTTT	CASSLKGGDTQYF
TRBV7-2	-	TRBJ2-3	TRBD1	TGTGCCAGCAGCCCCAACCCAATCCGGGACAGGCACACAGATACGCAGTATTTT	CASSPNPIRDRHTDTQYF
TRBV15	once	TRBJ1-2	-	TGTGCCACCAGCAGAGATTGGGGGGACTATGGCTACACCTTC	CATSRDWGDYGYTF
TRBV27	-	TRBJ1-5	TRBD1	TGTGCCAGCAGACGGACAGGGTTCGGCAATCAGCCCCAGCATTTT	CASRRTGFGNQPQHF
TRBV5-6	-	TRBJ2-7	TRBD1	TGTGCCAGCAGCGGGACAGGGTTCTACGAGCAGTACTTC	CASSGTGFYEQYF
TRBV5-5	-	TRBJ1-1	-	TGTGCCAGCAGCTTGACGGGAATGAACACTGAAGCTTTCTTT	CASSLTGMNTEAFF
TRBV5-4	-	TRBJ1-5	TRBD1	TGTGCCAGCAGCTTGGATACGGGACAGGCCCCCCGCAATCAGCCCCAGCATTTT	CASSLDTGQAPRNQPQHF
TRBV18	-	TRBJ2-4	-	TGTGCCAGCTCACCACCGGCAAAAACCCGCAAAAACATTCAGTACTTC	CASSPPAKTRKNIQYF
TRBV27	-	TRBJ1-2	-	TGTGCCAGCAGTTTAAGACCCAGGGGATCTGGCTACACCTTC	CASSLRPRGSGYTF
TRBV4-1	-	TRBJ1-1	-	TGCGCCAGCAGCCATAGAAACAGGAAAGAAGCTTTCTTT	CASSHRNRKEAFF
TRBV20-1	-	TRBJ2-5	-	TGCAGTGCCCTGGCCCAAGAGACCCAGTACTTC	CSALAQETQYF
TRBV5-4	-	TRBJ1-4	TRBD1	TGTGCCAGCAGGGACAGGAGTAATGAAAAACTGTTTTTT	CASRDRSNEKLFF
TRBV7-3	-	TRBJ2-7	TRBD1	TGTGCCAGCAGCTTAGGGGGACAGGGCTTTAAGGAGCAGTACTTC	CASSLGGQGFKEQYF
TRBV27	few	TRBJ1-1	-	TGTGCCAGCAGTTTCTCGGGGGATAGGACTGAAGCTTTCTTT	CASSFSGDRTEAFF
TRBV19	-	TRBJ2-5	TRBD2	TGTGCCAGTAGTACCCGGGGAAGATTCGGGACTAGCGGAAGGAGCCAAGAGACCCAGTACTTC	CASSTRGRFGTSGRSQETQYF
TRBV29-1	-	TRBJ2-1	TRBD1	TGCAGCGTTGAGTCTGGACAGGGAGGCGATGAGCAGTTCTTC	CSVESGQGGDEQFF
TRBV4-1	-	TRBJ2-7	TRBD1	TGCGCCAGCAGCCAAGGGACAGGGAAAAGGGTCTCCTACGAGCAGTACTTC	CASSQGTGKRVSYEQYF
TRBV18	-	TRBJ1-5	TRBD1	TGTGCCAGCTCATTTGACAGGGGCAATCAGCCCCAGCATTTT	CASSFDRGNQPQHF
TRBV6-5	-	TRBJ2-2	-	TGTGCCAGCAGGTCAGCCGGGAGCACCGGGGAGCTGTTTTTT	CASRSAGSTGELFF
TRBV5-1	-	TRBJ1-3	TRBD1	TGCGCCAGCAGCTCCGGGACAGGGGTCTCTGGAAACACCATATATTTT	CASSSGTGVSGNTIYF
TRBV5-4	-	TRBJ1-1	-	TGTGCCAGCAGCTTGGACGGTTATGAAGCTTTCTTT	CASSLDGYEAFF
TRBV19	-	TRBJ1-4	-	TGTGCCAGTAGTATAGATAATCCGGGAGTAGGGGAAAAACTGTTTTTT	CASSIDNPGVGEKLFF
TRBV7-2	-	TRBJ1-1	-	TGTGCCAGCACCCTACCCCAGGTTAGGCTAGCTTTCTTT	CASTLPQVRLAFF
TRBV10-3	-	TRBJ1-3	-	TGTGCCATCAGTCCAGATGGTTCTTCTGGAAACACCATATATTTT	CAISPDGSSGNTIYF